These 19 T cell receptor beta chains were all obtained from the same sample, sequenced in a study of blood T cells in healthy people across ages. With a J-beta primer mix and a sample-barcoded 5' primer, a second PCR ran 7 to 11 cycles. Via MiXCR, TCRdb re-called the 5' RACE reads, giving one row per CDR3 protein. This table has some 1.5 million distinct CDR3 sequences, 28% appearing once. The sample was blood. These receptors originate from a woman in her 30s in good health.

This clonotype was seen repeatedly, ten times or more. The J gene is TRBJ2-3, the V gene TRBV29-1; 9 nucleotides line up with TRBD2. Losses at the gene ends were 6 bases for V and 6 bases for J; bases not matched to a gene: 10. Germline V gives CDR1 SQVTM, CDR2 ANQGSEA. The length of the CDR3 is 14 residues. As DNA, the CDR3 is TGCAGCGTCAATAGCGGGAGTGGGGGGGATACGCAGTATTTT. As protein: CSVNSGSGGDTQYF.

J is TRBJ1-4 and V is TRBV27, with TRBD1 identical over 7 bases. The germline V gene has CDR1 MNHEY and CDR2 SMNVEV (reference sequence). V trimming: 2 bases; J trimming: 7 bases; junction bases outside the gene matches: 10. The CDR3 runs 16 residues. In DNA form, the CDR3 reads TGTGCCAGCAGTTTAAACAGGGGAGGAGGTCGTGAAAAACTGTTTTTT. It specifies CASSLNRGGGREKLFF.

The sample holds a few counts of this clonotype. The chain recombines TRBV27 with TRBJ2-7; D call uncertain. Trimming cost V 0 bases and J 0 bases, with 9 bases left between them. CDR1 and CDR2 (germline): MNHEY, SMNVEV (reference sequence). The length of the CDR3 is 15 residues. The CDR3 reads CASSLSSRNSYEQYF. The CDR3, as DNA: TGTGCCAGCAGTTTATCATCCCGAAACTCCTACGAGCAGTACTTC.

With respect to this clonotype: The junction does not match germline at one end; this may be a read error. CDR3: CASSRGTGGTYEQYF. The CDR3 nucleotides are TGTGCCTCCAGCAGAGGGACAGGGGGCACCTACGAGCAGTACTTC. This chain uses TRBV15 with TRBJ2-7; 12 nucleotides line up with TRBD1. CDR1 is LNHNV and CDR2 is YYDKDF in the germline V gene (reference sequence). This CDR3 is built from 15 residues.

The sample holds many counts of this clonotype. The genes are TRBV20-1 and TRBJ2-7, with D unresolved. The CDR3 sequence is 14 residues long. CDR1 is DFQATT, CDR2 SNEGSKA, per germline (reference sequence). Trimming removed 0 bases from V and 0 bases from J, with 9 bases in between. The CDR3 reads CSARDQRSSYEQYF. The CDR3 DNA reads as TGCAGTGCTAGAGATCAACGGAGCTCCTACGAGCAGTACTTC.

This clonotype was recorded many times. The chain employs TRBV5-1 and TRBJ2-7; 7 nucleotides line up with TRBD1. Germline V CDR1 and CDR2: SGHRS, YFSETQ. V lost 0 bases, J lost 2 bases, and 5 bases stayed unmatched. This CDR3 comprises 15 residues. The CDR3 spells CASSLGDSDAYEQYF. CDR3 bases: TGCGCCAGCAGCTTGGGGGACAGCGATGCCTACGAGCAGTACTTC.

J is TRBJ1-6 and V is TRBV10-3; TRBD1 agrees at 10 bases. The junction had 6 bases not matched to a gene; V was cut back by 0 bases and J by 10 bases. CDR3 length equals 16 residues. CDR1 and CDR2 (germline): ENHRY, SYGVKD. The CDR3: CAISESGRTGGSPLHF. In DNA, the CDR3 is TGTGCCATCAGTGAGTCGGGGAGGACAGGGGGATCACCCCTCCACTTT.

This clonotype was seen a few times. This chain joins TRBV2 and TRBJ2-5; 8 bases are shared with TRBD2. From germline, CDR1 is SNHLY and CDR2 FYNNEI. The V segment lost 5 bases and the J segment 2 bases; nucleotides outside the gene matches: 7. The CDR3 length is 15 residues. As DNA, the CDR3 is TGTGCCAGCAGTCCTCTACTAGCGGCTCAAGAGACCCAGTACTTC. Translation: CASSPLLAAQETQYF.

This rearrangement joins TRBV6-5 to TRBJ1-1; 9 bases match TRBD1. The trim removed 7 bases at V and 6 bases at J, leaving 12 bases unmatched. Germline V CDR1 and CDR2: MNHEY, SVGAGI. This CDR3 is built from 15 residues. The CDR3 coding sequence is TGTGCCAGCACCTCCCCAACAGGGGGCCACGCTGAAGCTTTCTTT. Its protein is CASTSPTGGHAEAFF.

This chain connects TRBV20-1 to TRBJ2-3, with D perhaps matching TRBD2 (5 bases). Trimming removed 5 bases at V and 2 bases at J, with 14 bases between. This CDR3 spans 14 amino acids. Germline V lookup: CDR1 DFQATT, CDR2 SNEGSKA (reference sequence). For the CDR3, the DNA is TGCAGTGCTGAAGATCGGGGTTACACAGATACGCAGTATTTT. Translating it yields CSAEDRGYTDTQYF.

This clonotype has more than one count but fewer than ten. V is TRBV10-2 and J is TRBJ1-6; D not resolved. In germline, CDR1 is WSHSY, CDR2 SAAADI. CDR3 length: 13 amino acids. V lost 4 bases and J lost 10, with 11 bases in between. The CDR3 reads CASSATLGSPLHF. The CDR3 nucleotides read TGCGCCAGCAGTGCCACCCTGGGATCACCCCTCCACTTT.

This clonotype was seen a few times. The chain employs TRBV18 and TRBJ1-2, with a possible D match to TRBD1 (5 bases). Per germline, CDR1 KGHSH and CDR2 LQKENI. The V and J ends lost 8 bases and 8 bases respectively, with 18 bases between them. The CDR3 contains 13 residues. CDR3 sequence reads: CASEPQGKGGYTF. The DNA of the CDR3 is TGTGCCAGCGAACCCCAGGGAAAGGGCGGCTACACCTTC.

This clonotype was picked up many times. The rearrangement uses TRBV3-1 and TRBJ2-7, with D unclear. V shed 0 bases and J shed 6 bases, with 6 bases lying between them. Per germline, CDR1 LGHDT and CDR2 YNNKEL (reference sequence). The CDR3 runs to 12 residues. CDR3 bases: TGTGCCAGCAGCCAAGATGTCCGCGAGCAGTACTTC. Amino acid sequence: CASSQDVREQYF.

Regarding this clonotype: One junction end disagrees with the germline gene, perhaps due to a read error. CDR3 nucleotide sequence: TGCAGCGTTCTAAGGAGCACGAACACTAAAGCTTTCTTT. Its protein product is CSVLRSTNTKAFF. The V call is TRBV29-1, the J call TRBJ1-1; D ambiguous. Germline V gene data show CDR1 as SQVTM and CDR2 as ANQGSEA. The length of the CDR3 is 13 residues.

Concerning this clonotype itself: A much more abundant neighbour one base away suggests this may be a read error. The chain carries TRBV6-1 and TRBJ1-2; D is ambiguous. Germline loops: CDR1 MNHNS, CDR2 SASEGT. The CDR3 loop spans 15 amino acids. The CDR3 reads CACSESGGLGYGYTF. In DNA form, the CDR3 reads TGTGCCTGCAGTGAAAGTGGCGGCTTGGGCTATGGCTACACCTTC.

The rearrangement uses TRBV3-1 and TRBJ1-6, with TRBD1 as a possible D gene (5 bases). Germline V gene data show CDR1 as LGHDT and CDR2 as YNNKEL (reference sequence). The length of the CDR3 is 14 residues. The V end lost 2 bases, the J end lost 7 bases, and 9 bases lay between the germline ends. CDR3 nucleotides: TGTGCCAGCAGCCAACGGACATTCAATTCACCCCTCCACTTT. Amino acids: CASSQRTFNSPLHF.

The V call is TRBV12-3 or TRBV12-4, the J call TRBJ1-5; tentative D call: TRBD1 (6 bases). The CDR3 runs 13 residues. V shed 3 bases and J shed 6 bases, with 9 bases lying between them. The CDR3 sequence is CASSFRGSQPQHF. The CDR3, as DNA: TGTGCCAGCAGTTTTAGGGGGTCTCAGCCCCAGCATTTT.

This clonotype was picked up a small number of times. The CDR3 region is CASGSPSGRMNEQFF. CDR3 coding DNA: TGTGCTAGTGGTTCCCCCAGCGGGAGGATGAATGAGCAGTTCTTC. The J gene is TRBJ2-1, the V gene TRBV12-5, with 9 bases fitting TRBD2. CDR1 LGHNT and CDR2 FRNRAP come from the germline V gene. The V gene end was trimmed by 4 bases and the J gene end by 7 bases; junction bases not matched to a gene: 8. The CDR3 extends over 15 amino acids.

The V call is TRBV7-2, the J call TRBJ2-3; 7 bases are a match to TRBD2. Unmatched junction bases numbered 6, after V lost 5 bases and J lost 4 bases. This CDR3 is built from 14 residues. The germline V gene has CDR1 SGHTA and CDR2 FQGNSA. The CDR3 region has the DNA TGTGCCAGCAGCAAAGGGGCGGGGGCAGATACGCAGTATTTT. This gives the protein CASSKGAGADTQYF.